What follows describes a single T cell receptor beta chain. The data derive from a study of blood T cell repertoires in COVID-19. The CDR3 has 17 amino acids. The assay was immunoSEQ multiplex PCR, and TCRdb's table has in-frame clones only and misses some. The repertoire holds some 180,000 clones, with 79% as singletons. This receptor was identified in a woman between 70 and 85 years old in a cohort exposed to, infected with or recovered from COVID-19 (not recorded which). Sequenced material: PBMCs or T cells enriched from blood (not recorded which). The V call is TRBV21-1, the J call TRBJ1-5; no check of the table's D call, TRBD1, against the DNA was made. TRBV21-1 is marked as a pseudogene. Here the CDR3 DNA reads TGTGCCAGCAGCAAACCCATCGAGGGGGCTGGTAATCAGCCCCAGCATTTT. Amino acid sequence: CASSKPIEGAGNQPQHF.